What follows are 5 T cell receptor beta chains derived from one specimen sequenced in a study of blood T cell repertoires in COVID-19. The assay was immunoSEQ multiplex PCR, and TCRdb's table has in-frame clones only and misses some. The sample has approximately 270,000 clones; about 91% are singletons. Sequencing was carried out using peripheral blood. These receptor sequences come from a woman younger than 45 with COVID-19, enrolled during active disease.

The chain combines TRBV5-1 with TRBJ1-3; 9 bases are shared with TRBD1. CDR3 length equals 18 residues. Germline V CDR1 and CDR2: SGHRS, YFSETQ. Unmatched junction bases numbered 11, after V lost 4 bases and J lost 0 bases. The CDR3 region has the DNA TGCGCCAGCAGCCAGACGCTAACACAGGGGGCCTCTGGAAACACCATATATTTT. Its protein is CASSQTLTQGASGNTIYF.

This sequence joins TRBV3-1 (or the pseudogene TRBV3-2) and TRBJ2-2, with D perhaps matching TRBD2 (6 bases). The germline V gene has CDR1 LGHDT and CDR2 YNNKEL (reference sequence). V lost 4 bases to trimming and J lost 5 bases, with 20 bases between them. The CDR3 spans 17 residues. The CDR3 DNA is TGTGCCAGCAGCCTGGCCTTGGTCGGGCGGGGAACCGGGGAGCTGTTTTTT. Amino acids: CASSLALVGRGTGELFF.

The rearrangement links TRBV9 to TRBJ2-1, with 7 bases matching TRBD2. The CDR3 is made up of 15 amino acids. Germline V gene data show CDR1 as SGDLS and CDR2 as YYNGEE. After removal of 4 bases from V and 3 bases from J, the junction contained 7 bases not matched to a gene. The CDR3 region has the DNA TGTGCCAGCAGCCGTAGCGGGCAGGGCTACAATGAGCAGTTCTTC. This sequence encodes CASSRSGQGYNEQFF.

The gene calls are TRBV5-6 and TRBJ1-4; no clear D. Trimming removed 0 bases from V and 16 bases from J, with 10 bases in between. Looked up from germline, CDR1 is SGHDT and CDR2 is YYEEEE. The CDR3 covers 11 residues. This chain's CDR3 is CASSLGQVWFF. The DNA for the CDR3 is TGTGCCAGCAGCTTGGGGCAGGTCTGGTTTTTT.

The chain carries TRBV3-1 (or the pseudogene TRBV3-2) and TRBJ2-1; D is possibly TRBD2 (5 bases). CDR1 and CDR2 from the germline V gene are LGHDT and YNNKEL (reference sequence). V lost 1 base and J lost 0, with 7 bases in between. The CDR3 is 15 amino acids. The CDR3 DNA is TGTGCCAGCAGCCAAGGCGGACTCTCCTACAATGAGCAGTTCTTC. Its protein is CASSQGGLSYNEQFF.